This T cell receptor (beta chain) appears in the sequencing data of a study of Ad26.COV2.S vaccination and SARS-CoV-2 variants. Overall study: In the COV1001 trial, the donor was in the Ad26.COV2.S arm. The authors gave Ad26.COV2.S intramuscularly, either once or twice 56 days apart.

V dropped 0 bases and J dropped 0 bases, with 6 bases sitting between them. The CDR3 consists of 15 residues. Per germline, CDR1 SGHRS and CDR2 YFSETQ. Indicated treatment: over 15 received Ad26.COV2.S at low or high dose, single or two shots; a few received placebo; per-sample allocation not given. Sampling took place 63 days after the first vaccine or placebo injection. A Boston donor was an adult aged 18-55 years. Repertoires were generated with immunoSEQ multiplex PCR, while TCRdb's copy carries only in-frame clones and drops some. The table has some 420,000 clones, roughly 90% seen once. This sample comprised peripheral blood, obtained in a trial of Ad26.COV2.S vaccine versus placebo. The receptor was isolated from a person between 18 and 65 years old who received the Ad26.COV2.S COVID-19 vaccine or a placebo. V gene TRBV5-1 combines with J gene TRBJ1-4; D unresolved. CDR3 sequence: CASSLGPTTNEKLFF. CDR3 nucleotides: TGCGCCAGCAGCTTGGGTCCCACAACTAATGAAAAACTGTTTTTT.